The source of this T cell receptor (beta chain) is a study of cytomegalovirus exposure and HLA in healthy donors. Looking at the study overall: A subsequent analysis stated that the 120 or so validation repertoires were run on the same platform as the approximately 660 first-cohort repertoires. Points from the study as a whole: Researchers reported that a few CMV-associated chains were confirmed in vitro as CMV antigen-specific.

A word on this clone: Antigen specificity is unknown.

The validation cohort, a group of 120 subjects, included the donors and was separate from the roughly 670-subject first cohort. V shed 6 bases and J shed 2 bases, with 11 bases lying between them. Germline loops: CDR1 MNHNS, CDR2 SASEGT. This CDR3 has 14 residues. Only in-frame clones appear in the TCRdb table, and some are missing; sequencing was by immunoSEQ multiplex PCR. The table records 250,000 to 300,000 clones, 85% to 90% of them present only once. The TCR sequence derives from a woman younger than 30 in good health and CMV-seronegative. Sequencing was done on a sample of PBMCs. The chain uses TRBV6-1 and TRBJ1-5; D is undetermined. CDR3 coding DNA: TGTGCCAGCAGCCGCTACAGTGGCAATCAGCCCCAGCATTTT. Translating gives CASSRYSGNQPQHF.